These 15 T cell receptor beta chains were sequenced from one sample in a study of T cells in localized non-small cell lung cancer. Sequencing used immunoSEQ multiplex PCR; TCRdb keeps in-frame clones, though not all of them. Of some 20,000 clones in the sample, around 87% are singletons; the top ten hold less than 15%. This material consisted of PBMCs, taken before any cancer treatment. These receptors all stem from a man aged 35 to 70 with stage II squamous cell lung carcinoma.

J is TRBJ1-4 and V is TRBV9; D is undetermined. The ends were cut back, 0 bases at V and 8 bases at J, with 11 bases in the middle. There are 14 residues in the CDR3. The germline V gene has CDR1 SGDLS and CDR2 YYNGEE. The CDR3: CASSVGGGQEKLFF. The CDR3 DNA reads as TGTGCCAGCAGCGTAGGTGGAGGGCAGGAAAAACTGTTTTTT.

The J gene is TRBJ2-5, the V gene TRBV4-1; D is perhaps TRBD2 (6 bases). CDR1 MGHRA and CDR2 YSYEKL come from the germline V gene. V was shortened by 4 bases and J by 4 bases, with 13 bases between the two germline ends. This CDR3 contains 14 residues. CDR3 region: CASSLLTRGETQYF. Here the CDR3 DNA reads TGCGCCAGCAGCCTATTGACTAGGGGAGAGACCCAGTACTTC.

The chain employs TRBV18 and TRBJ2-7; weak D call: TRBD1 (6 bases). V lost 9 bases to trimming and J lost 5 bases, with 20 bases between them. Per germline, CDR1 KGHSH and CDR2 LQKENI. The CDR3 loop spans 14 amino acids. CDR3 region: CASQYTGSGDEQYF. The DNA for the CDR3 is TGTGCCAGTCAATATACAGGGTCAGGAGACGAGCAGTACTTC.

V is TRBV4-1 and J is TRBJ1-1; no clear D gene. With 0 bases removed from V and 3 bases from J, the gap between germline ends came to 5 bases. CDR1 MGHRA and CDR2 YSYEKL come from the germline V gene. The CDR3 covers 13 residues. The CDR3 nucleotides read TGCGCCAGCAGCCAAGATTTGGACACTGAAGCTTTCTTT. It yields the protein CASSQDLDTEAFF.

The chain carries TRBV5-4 and TRBJ1-4; 7 bases match TRBD1. The CDR3 loop spans 15 amino acids. Germline V gene data show CDR1 as SGHNT and CDR2 as YYREEE (reference sequence). V shed 5 bases, J shed 0 bases, and the junction held 4 bases outside the gene matches. The CDR3 protein is CASRSGQTTNEKLFF. The CDR3 DNA sequence: TGTGCCAGCAGGTCGGGACAGACAACTAATGAAAAACTGTTTTTT.

V gene TRBV27 combines with J gene TRBJ2-5; D is unresolved. Germline V gene sequence: CDR1 MNHEY, CDR2 SMNVEV (reference sequence). CDR3 size: 15 residues. V dropped 5 bases and J dropped 5 bases, with 18 bases sitting between them. Here the CDR3 reads CASSGPHLGSETQYF. The CDR3 bases are TGTGCCAGCAGTGGGCCCCACCTGGGCAGCGAGACCCAGTACTTC.

This clone has only one observation. V gene TRBV5-1 combines with J gene TRBJ2-1; TRBD2 might be the D (5 bases). CDR3 length: 13 amino acids. Germline V gene sequence: CDR1 SGHRS, CDR2 YFSETQ. V lost 0 bases to trimming and J lost 11 bases, with 12 bases between them. CDR3 sequence (DNA): TGCGCCAGCAGCTTGGACCAACGGGGTAAGCAGTTCTTC. Translating it yields CASSLDQRGKQFF.

The chain joins TRBV6-5 to TRBJ2-2; TRBD2 matches 10 bases. This CDR3 has 15 amino acids. Germline lookup yields CDR1 MNHEY and CDR2 SVGAGI. Unmatched junction bases numbered 3, after V lost 6 bases and J lost 2 bases. The CDR3 nucleotides are TGTGCCAGCAGGCGGACTAGCGGTAACACCGGGGAGCTGTTTTTT. This translates into CASRRTSGNTGELFF.

The CDR3 loop reads CASSPETGPLAKNIQYF. CDR3 DNA sequence: TGTGCCAGTAGCCCAGAGACAGGTCCGCTAGCCAAAAACATTCAGTACTTC. The chain links TRBV19 to TRBJ2-4; a possible D gene is TRBD1 (6 bases). Trimming left V 6 bases short and J 0 bases short, with 18 bases between. This CDR3 contains 17 residues. Germline V lookup: CDR1 LNHDA, CDR2 SQIVND (reference sequence).

V gene TRBV19 combines with J gene TRBJ2-7; TRBD2 matches at 11 bases. V trimming: 10 bases; J trimming: 1 base; junction bases outside the gene matches: 12. This CDR3 contains 16 residues. CDR1 and CDR2 from the germline V gene are LNHDA and SQIVND (reference sequence). CDR3 amino acids: CATSTPGTSGSYEQYF. The CDR3 DNA reads as TGTGCCACCTCTACCCCCGGGACTAGCGGATCCTACGAGCAGTACTTC.

The chain employs TRBV27 and TRBJ2-1; D unresolved. The CDR3 is 11 amino acids. The ends were cut back, 8 bases at V and 9 bases at J, with 11 bases in the middle. The V gene's germline CDR1 is MNHEY and CDR2 SMNVEV (reference sequence). The CDR3 protein is CASGMGIEQFF. The CDR3 DNA reads as TGTGCCAGCGGGATGGGAATTGAGCAGTTCTTC.

V and J are TRBV6-6 and TRBJ2-3; 9 bases line up with TRBD2. This CDR3 is built from 16 residues. Germline V CDR1 and CDR2: MNHNY, SVGAGI (reference sequence). V lost 4 bases to trimming and J lost 0 bases; unmatched junction nucleotides: 5. CDR3: CASSSLSGRSTDTQYF. The CDR3 DNA follows: TGTGCCAGCAGTTCCCTTAGCGGGAGAAGCACAGATACGCAGTATTTT.

The gene calls are TRBV19 and TRBJ2-2; D gene uncertain. CDR3 length: 12 residues. Trimming left V 4 bases short and J 2 bases short, with 2 bases between. Germline CDR1 LNHDA, CDR2 SQIVND (reference sequence). The CDR3 nucleotides are TGTGCCAGTAGTACTAACACCGGGGAGCTGTTTTTT. Its protein is CASSTNTGELFF.

This sequence joins TRBV27 and TRBJ2-6; D is undetermined. Germline CDR1 reads MNHEY; CDR2 reads SMNVEV (reference sequence). The V end lost 8 bases, the J end lost 0 bases, and 11 bases lay between the germline ends. The CDR3 sequence is 15 residues long. CDR3 sequence: CASRSGFSGANVLTF. DNA of the CDR3: TGTGCCAGCCGAAGTGGATTCTCTGGGGCCAACGTCCTGACTTTC.

The chain joins TRBV4-3 to TRBJ2-1; 9 positions match TRBD2. The V segment lost 0 bases and the J segment 8 bases; nucleotides outside the gene matches: 11. The CDR3 has 17 amino acids. Germline-derived CDR1 and CDR2 are LGHNA and YSLEER. CDR3 in DNA: TGCGCCAGCAGCCAAGATCTGCGGAGCGGGAGGAACGATGAGCAGTTCTTC. Translated, it gives CASSQDLRSGRNDEQFF.